This section outlines one T cell receptor beta chain sequence together with its context. This entry belongs to a study of long-term antiretroviral therapy in people with HIV. Study at large: The earliest samples predate the 2015 immediate-ART recommendation by about a decade.

At survey level, the immunoSEQ assay was run in its v3.0 version. The protocol was immunoSEQ multiplex PCR, while the TCRdb copy is restricted to in-frame clones and leaves out a portion. The sample has 20,000 to 25,000 clones, under 85% seen once. Germline-derived CDR1 and CDR2 are LGHNA and YSLEER. This CDR3 contains 14 residues. The V gene lost 0 bases and the J gene lost 8 bases, with 11 bases spanning the gap. This receptor was taken from a woman aged 40-49 years with HIV. The rearrangement uses TRBV4-3 and TRBJ2-1; D call uncertain. The specimen comprised unsorted PBMCs, sampled 1.1 years before starting antiretroviral therapy. This CDR3 is CASSQDILGYEQFF. The CDR3 DNA is TGCGCCAGCAGCCAAGATATCTTGGGCTATGAGCAGTTCTTC.